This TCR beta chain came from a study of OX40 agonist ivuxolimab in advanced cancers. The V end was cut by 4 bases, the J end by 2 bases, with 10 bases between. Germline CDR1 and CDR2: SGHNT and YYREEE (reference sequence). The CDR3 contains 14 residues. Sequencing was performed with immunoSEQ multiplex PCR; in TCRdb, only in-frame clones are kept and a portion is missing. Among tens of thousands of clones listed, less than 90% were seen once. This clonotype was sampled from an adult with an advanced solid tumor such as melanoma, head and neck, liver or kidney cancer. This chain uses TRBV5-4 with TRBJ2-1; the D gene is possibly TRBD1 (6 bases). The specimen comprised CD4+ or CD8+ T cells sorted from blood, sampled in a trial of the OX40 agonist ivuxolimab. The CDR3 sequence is CASSDRKAYNEQFF. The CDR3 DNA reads TGTGCCAGCAGCGACAGGAAAGCCTACAATGAGCAGTTCTTC.